The rows below give T cell receptor beta chains drawn from one sample of a study of response to subunit inactivated influenza vaccine. TCRdb processed the RT-PCR reads anew with MiXCR; each CDR3 protein has one entry. The data contain 150,000 to 200,000 distinct CDR3 sequences, 9.5% to 15% of them singletons. This same sample was also taken into another study, of T cells expressing NK-cell markers.

Sequencing used CD8+ T cells sorted from PBMCs, obtained about 12 days after vaccination. These receptors all come from a man aged 50 or older who received an inactivated influenza vaccine. CDR3s include the opening cysteine and the closing phenylalanine or tryptophan. Each record gives: J gene, V gene, D gene, clone size, CDR3 DNA, CDR3 protein. The D gene is left open where the match is weak. Clone size is stated in some rows and not others, as once, few, many or a class when expanded.

TRBJ2-7 | TRBV6-1 | - | few | TGTGCCAGCAGTGAAGGGGACTCCTACGAGCAGTACTTC | CASSEGDSYEQYF
TRBJ1-4 | TRBV28 | TRBD1 | few | TGTGCCAGCAGTTTATCCGGACAGGGGAATGAAAAACTGTTTTTT | CASSLSGQGNEKLFF
TRBJ2-2 | TRBV9 | - | - | TGTGCCAGCAGCGTATCCGGGACTAACACCGGGGAGCTGTTTTTT | CASSVSGTNTGELFF
TRBJ2-1 | TRBV28 | - | medium-sized | TGTGCCAGCAGTTTGAGCCAGCTGGGTCATGAGCAGTTCTTC | CASSLSQLGHEQFF
TRBJ2-5 | TRBV4-1 | TRBD2 | - | TGCGCCAGCAGCCAAGATGAAGCGGGGTGGCAAGAGACCCAGTACTTC | CASSQDEAGWQETQYF
TRBJ1-2 | TRBV6-2/TRBV6-3 | - | - | TGTGCCAGCAGTTACTCGGGCAGCTTTAACTATGGCTACACCTTC | CASSYSGSFNYGYTF
TRBJ2-4 | TRBV7-9 | TRBD1 | - | TGTGCCTCCCAACCAGACAGGGGGAAAAACATTCAGTACTTC | CASQPDRGKNIQYF
TRBJ2-7 | TRBV4-1 | - | few | TGCGCCAGCAGCCAGATGGAGGGGGTAGGCTACGAGCAGTACTTC | CASSQMEGVGYEQYF
TRBJ2-7 | TRBV11-2 | - | few | TGTGCCAGCAGCTTCTCTCGGATATACTACGAGCAGTACTTC | CASSFSRIYYEQYF
TRBJ2-2 | TRBV27 | TRBD1 | many | TGTGCCAGCAGTTTTTTAGGGGGCAGTAGCGGGGAGCTGTTTTTT | CASSFLGGSSGELFF
TRBJ2-7 | TRBV29-1 | - | - | TGCAGCGTTGAAGATCGAGGAAGTAGCTCCTACGAGCAGTACTTC | CSVEDRGSSSYEQYF
TRBJ1-1 | TRBV4-3 | - | few | TGCGCCAGCAGCCAAGAAATCGGGGATAGTGGTGAAGCTTTCTTT | CASSQEIGDSGEAFF
TRBJ1-5 | TRBV4-1 | - | - | TGCGCCAGCAGCAGGATAGGGGAGGATCAGCCCCAGCATTTT | CASSRIGEDQPQHF
TRBJ2-1 | TRBV7-9 | - | - | TGTGCCAGCAGCTTTGCATCCGATGAGCAGTTCTTC | CASSFASDEQFF
TRBJ2-1 | TRBV25-1 | - | few | TGTGCCAGCGAGGGCCAGGGGGGTTCCAATGAGCAGTTCTTC | CASEGQGGSNEQFF
TRBJ1-1 | TRBV7-2 | - | many | TGTGCCAGCAGCTTAGGGGCGAACACTGAAGCTTTCTTT | CASSLGANTEAFF
TRBJ2-3 | TRBV27 | TRBD2 | many | TGTGCCAGCAGTTTATTAGTTAGCGGGGGACGGGATACGCAGTATTTT | CASSLLVSGGRDTQYF
TRBJ2-2 | TRBV6-1 | - | few | TGTGCCAGCAGCCCCGTGGGGGGCATAAACACCGGGGAGCTGTTTTTT | CASSPVGGINTGELFF
TRBJ2-3 | TRBV20-1 | TRBD2 | few | TGCAGTGCTAGAGGGCTAGCGGTCAGCACAGATACGCAGTATTTT | CSARGLAVSTDTQYF
TRBJ2-7 | TRBV2 | - | few | TGTGCCAGCAGTGGGAGGGACGGCTACGAGCAGTACTTC | CASSGRDGYEQYF
TRBJ2-5 | TRBV12-3/TRBV12-4 | TRBD2 | - | TGTGCCAGTACAGGGAGACTAGCGGGAGGGCCAGAGACCCAGTACTTC | CASTGRLAGGPETQYF
TRBJ1-5 | TRBV5-7 | TRBD1 | few | TGTGCCAGCAGCTTACGGACAGGGGTGCAGCCCCAGCATTTT | CASSLRTGVQPQHF
TRBJ2-7 | TRBV7-8 | TRBD1 | few | TGTGCCAGCAGCCGAAGTGTAGGGACAGGGGAAACCTACGAGCAGTACTTC | CASSRSVGTGETYEQYF
TRBJ2-5 | TRBV11-2 | TRBD1 | many | TGTGCCAGCAGCCCCCGGACAGGGAGACAAGAGACCCAGTACTTC | CASSPRTGRQETQYF
TRBJ2-3 | TRBV5-6 | - | few | TGTGCCAGCAGCCTGGAAGAGGGGCGCAGCAGCACAGATACGCAGTATTTT | CASSLEEGRSSTDTQYF